Shown below are 27 T cell receptor beta chains from a single sample sequenced in a study of shared clonotypes between healthy human individuals. Clones were read by immunoSEQ multiplex PCR, and TCRdb kept only the in-frame ones, dropping some. The repertoire holds 2 million to 2.5 million clones, with approximately 95% as singletons. Material: naive CD4+ T cells from PBMCs. Subset in this sample: CD45RA+ positively selected. Source of these receptors: a man aged 18 to 29 in good health. Some clones in this sample may be carry-over from other donors' samples.

The rearrangement joins TRBV7-2 to TRBJ2-2, with D maybe TRBD1 (6 bases). From germline, CDR1 is SGHTA and CDR2 FQGNSA. The CDR3 has 17 residues. Trimming stripped 5 bases from V and 0 bases from J, with 16 bases between. CDR3 sequence reads: CASSRGKDRANTGELFF. The CDR3 DNA follows: TGTGCCAGCAGCCGTGGGAAGGACAGAGCGAACACCGGGGAGCTGTTTTTT. Using reference TRBV7-2 and TRBJ2-2 for the parts outside the CDR3, the full variable domain is GAGVSQSPSNKVTEKGKDVELRCDPISGHTALYWYRQSLGQGLEFLIYFQGNSAPDKSGLPSDRFSAERTGGSVSTLTIQRTQQEDSAVYLCASSRGKDRANTGELFFGEGSRLTVL.

Remarks on this clone: The sample holds other DNA sequences that translate to the same CDR3. The genes are TRBV6-5 and TRBJ2-2, with D perhaps matching TRBD2 (5 bases). Germline CDR1 is MNHEY and CDR2 is SVGAGI. The CDR3 runs to 13 residues. V gave up 6 bases and J gave up 5 bases, with 10 bases separating them. The CDR3 coding sequence is TGTGCCAGCAGCTTTCGAGGGACCGGGGAGCTGTTTTTT. It yields the protein CASSFRGTGELFF.

The chain couples TRBV28 to TRBJ1-2; TRBD1 might be the D (5 bases). Germline V gene data show CDR1 as MDHEN and CDR2 as SYDVKM. This CDR3 has 18 amino acids. Trimming removed 8 bases from V and 5 bases from J, with 30 bases in between. CDR3 region: CASALTRGLRTTLYGYTF. The DNA of the CDR3 is TGTGCCAGCGCCCTAACCCGGGGACTTCGGACCACCCTTTATGGCTACACCTTC.

The V call is TRBV15, the J call TRBJ2-7; TRBD2 matches at 7 bases. Germline V CDR1 and CDR2: LNHNV, YYDKDF (reference sequence). Losses at the gene ends were 8 bases for V and 0 bases for J; bases not matched to a gene: 7. The CDR3 totals 14 residues. The CDR3 spells CATSETSFSYEQYF. In DNA form, the CDR3 reads TGTGCCACCTCAGAGACTAGCTTCTCCTACGAGCAGTACTTC.

The chain links TRBV5-1 to TRBJ1-5; 9 bases are a match to TRBD1. V shed 1 base, J shed 2 bases, and the junction held 1 base outside the gene matches. CDR1 and CDR2 from the germline V gene are SGHRS and YFSETQ. The length of the CDR3 is 15 residues. CDR3 in DNA: TGCGCCAGCAGCTTGTGGACAGGGGGCAATCAGCCCCAGCATTTT. Translation gives CASSLWTGGNQPQHF.

This sequence joins TRBV27 and TRBJ2-3; perhaps TRBD2 as D (5 bases). The CDR3 covers 15 residues. Trimming took 5 bases from V and 7 from J, leaving 19 bases between them. Germline assignment: CDR1 MNHEY and CDR2 SMNVEV (reference sequence). The CDR3: CASSPSGWAGNTQYF. The CDR3 DNA is TGTGCCAGCAGTCCCTCTGGCTGGGCGGGCAATACGCAGTATTTT.

V usage is TRBV11-2 and J usage is TRBJ2-1, with D possibly being TRBD1 (7 bases). The ends were cut back, 0 bases at V and 4 bases at J, with 13 bases in the middle. CDR1 is SGHAT and CDR2 is FQNNGV in the germline V gene. The CDR3 length is 16 residues. In nucleotides, the CDR3 is TGTGCCAGCAGCTTAGATTTGCAGGGGGGTTACAATGAGCAGTTCTTC. Protein sequence: CASSLDLQGGYNEQFF.

This clone appeared a single time. The V gene is TRBV5-1, the J gene TRBJ2-5; no definite D call. Germline lookup yields CDR1 SGHRS and CDR2 YFSETQ. The CDR3 runs 14 residues. V was trimmed by 4 bases and J by 1 base, leaving 11 bases between them. Here the CDR3 reads CASSTFDPQETQYF. CDR3 in DNA: TGCGCCAGCAGCACCTTTGACCCCCAAGAGACCCAGTACTTC.

The chain joins TRBV2 to TRBJ2-5; 7 bases line up with TRBD2. CDR3 length equals 18 residues. CDR1 and CDR2 (germline): SNHLY, FYNNEI. V gave up 2 bases and J gave up 1 base; unmatched junction bases: 13. The CDR3 DNA follows: TGTGCCAGCAGTGAAAAATACGGGGGGAACAGACCCCAAGAGACCCAGTACTTC. Protein product: CASSEKYGGNRPQETQYF.

This clone was recorded only once. V and J are TRBV28 and TRBJ2-5; 9 bases match TRBD1. The CDR3 sequence is 15 residues long. Looked up from germline, CDR1 is MDHEN and CDR2 is SYDVKM. The trim removed 7 bases at V and 5 bases at J, leaving 11 bases unmatched. CDR3 region: CASTQSTGGRETQYF. The CDR3 DNA is TGTGCCAGCACTCAATCAACAGGGGGCCGGGAGACCCAGTACTTC.

The J gene is TRBJ1-1, the V gene TRBV15; D call uncertain. Germline CDR1 reads LNHNV; CDR2 reads YYDKDF (reference sequence). Trimming removed 0 bases at V and 7 bases at J, with 9 bases between. The CDR3 loop spans 13 amino acids. CDR3: CATSRDADGEAFF. The CDR3 region has the DNA TGTGCCACCAGCAGAGACGCGGATGGTGAAGCTTTCTTT. Full variable domain (remainder filled in from reference TRBV15 and TRBJ1-1): DAMVIQNPRYQVTQFGKPVTLSCSQTLNHNVMYWYQQKSSQAPKLLFHYYDKDFNNEADTPDNFQSRRPNTSFCFLDIRSPGLGDTAMYLCATSRDADGEAFFGQGTRLTVV.

The rearrangement uses TRBV6-5 and TRBJ2-7; TRBD2 matches 7 bases. The V segment lost 0 bases and the J segment 12 bases; nucleotides outside the gene matches: 8. Germline V CDR1 and CDR2: MNHEY, SVGAGI. This CDR3 is 13 amino acids long. The CDR3 is CASSYSSGREGYF. The CDR3 DNA follows: TGTGCCAGCAGTTACTCGAGTGGCAGGGAGGGGTACTTC.

The chain recombines TRBV5-1 with TRBJ2-3, with TRBD1 matching 10 bases. Germline lookup yields CDR1 SGHRS and CDR2 YFSETQ. CDR3 length: 17 amino acids. After removal of 0 bases from V and 5 bases from J, the junction contained 9 bases not matched to a gene. The CDR3 region is CASSLELGTGVGDTQYF. The DNA of the CDR3 is TGCGCCAGCAGCTTGGAATTGGGGACAGGGGTGGGAGATACGCAGTATTTT. Together with reference TRBV5-1 and TRBJ2-3, the CDR3 gives the full variable domain: KAGVTQTPRYLIKTRGQQVTLSCSPISGHRSVSWYQQTPGQGLQFLFEYFSETQRNKGNFPGRFSGRQFSNSRSEMNVSTLELGDSALYLCASSLELGTGVGDTQYFGPGTRLTVL.

The chain employs TRBV10-1 and TRBJ2-3; TRBD2 aligns across 11 bases. The CDR3 is 17 residues long. J was trimmed by 1 base and V by 2 bases; bases with no gene match: 5. CDR1 and CDR2 (germline): WNHNN, SYGVQD (reference sequence). CDR3: CASSEPPGLAGTDTQYF. CDR3 bases: TGCGCCAGCAGTGAGCCTCCGGGACTAGCGGGCACAGATACGCAGTATTTT.

The table lists this clone with a count of one. A read error may produce the germline difference seen at one junction end. The rearrangement uses TRBV15 and TRBJ2-1, with 9 positions matching TRBD2. This CDR3 contains 14 residues. From germline, CDR1 is LNHNV and CDR2 YYDKDF (reference sequence). DNA for the CDR3: TGTGCCACCAGCAGAGGACTAGCGGAATCGATCAGGATCTTC. As protein: CATSRGLAESIRIF.

The CDR3 coding sequence is TGCGCCAGCAGTGAGTTACCAGGGTTTGGTGGCTACACCTTC. Amino acid sequence: CASSELPGFGGYTF. This sequence joins TRBV10-1 and TRBJ1-2; maybe TRBD1 (5 bases). V lost 1 base, J lost 7 bases, and 13 bases lay in between. Germline lookup yields CDR1 WNHNN and CDR2 SYGVQD (reference sequence). This CDR3 contains 14 residues.

The chain employs TRBV15 and TRBJ2-3; D gene uncertain. The CDR3 has 12 residues. Trimming removed 2 bases from V and 7 bases from J, with 7 bases in between. Germline-derived CDR1 and CDR2 are LNHNV and YYDKDF (reference sequence). In DNA, the CDR3 is TGTGCCACCAGCAGAACCAGAAATACGCAGTATTTT. Protein: CATSRTRNTQYF.

The gene calls are TRBV29-1 and TRBJ1-1; 9 bases map to TRBD1. The CDR3 has 15 residues. In germline, CDR1 is SQVTM, CDR2 ANQGSEA. V dropped 1 base and J dropped 3; count of bases not matched to a gene: 6. The CDR3 sequence is CSVEGPGQGYTEAFF. CDR3 in DNA: TGCAGCGTTGAAGGGCCAGGACAGGGGTACACTGAAGCTTTCTTT.

The J gene is TRBJ1-2, the V gene TRBV28; D not certain. Germline V gene lookup returns CDR1 MDHEN and CDR2 SYDVKM. Trimming pared 1 base from V and 6 bases from J, leaving 6 bases between. CDR3 size: 12 residues. This CDR3 is CASSLSHHGYTF. The CDR3 DNA sequence: TGTGCCAGCAGTTTATCACATCATGGCTACACCTTC.

The chain couples TRBV7-2 to TRBJ2-7, with D unresolved. The CDR3 loop spans 16 amino acids. Looked up from germline, CDR1 is SGHTA and CDR2 is FQGNSA. Trimming shortened V by 5 bases and J by 4 bases, and 21 bases separated the two germline ends. The CDR3 coding sequence is TGTGCCAGCAGCGTAGTTTTCAGGCTCCCCCCATACGAGCAGTACTTC. It yields the protein CASSVVFRLPPYEQYF.

This chain links TRBV6-5 with TRBJ2-5; the match to TRBD1 covers 9 bases. V was pared by 6 bases and J by 7 bases, with 0 bases of the junction left unmatched. The CDR3 has 11 amino acids. The V gene's germline CDR1 is MNHEY and CDR2 SVGAGI. The CDR3 DNA sequence: TGTGCCAGCAGGACAGGGGGGACCCAGTACTTC. The encoded protein is CASRTGGTQYF.

The genes are TRBV5-1 and TRBJ2-1, with 10 bases identical to TRBD1. From germline, CDR1 is SGHRS and CDR2 YFSETQ. V gave up 4 bases and J gave up 8 bases; unmatched junction bases: 6. The CDR3 length is 14 residues. CDR3 region: CASSPTTGGDEQFF. DNA of the CDR3: TGCGCCAGCAGCCCCACGACAGGGGGCGATGAGCAGTTCTTC.

V gene TRBV19 combines with J gene TRBJ2-1; 12 bases fit TRBD2. V dropped 5 bases and J dropped 2; count of bases not matched to a gene: 10. Germline CDR1 is LNHDA and CDR2 is SQIVND (reference sequence). The CDR3 totals 18 residues. The CDR3 coding sequence is TGTGCCAGTAGTCTCCGGACTAGCGGGACTAGGCCCTACAATGAGCAGTTCTTC. It yields the protein CASSLRTSGTRPYNEQFF.

The chain joins TRBV5-6 to TRBJ1-5; no definite D call. Per the germline V gene, CDR1 is SGHDT and CDR2 is YYEEEE. V lost 4 bases and J 9 bases, leaving 14 bases between the germline ends. The CDR3 is 13 amino acids. As DNA, the CDR3 is TGTGCCAGCAGCCTTCAAACCACTCGGCCCCAGCATTTT. Protein sequence: CASSLQTTRPQHF.

This clone occurred once. V and J are TRBV6-4 and TRBJ2-3, with a tentative D call TRBD1 (5 bases). The CDR3 is 15 residues long. V was cut by 0 bases and J by 2 bases, with 9 bases left in between. Germline V gives CDR1 MRHNA, CDR2 SNTAGT. CDR3 DNA sequence: TGTGCCAGCAGTGACTCGACAGAGACCACAGATACGCAGTATTTT. Translation gives CASSDSTETTDTQYF.

The rearrangement joins TRBV5-1 to TRBJ1-5; no reliable D call. The V end lost 0 bases, the J end lost 5 bases, and 9 bases lay between the germline ends. CDR1 and CDR2 from the germline V gene are SGHRS and YFSETQ. This CDR3 is 14 amino acids long. The CDR3, as DNA: TGCGCCAGCAGCTTGGGGGCGTGGGATCAGCCCCAGCATTTT. This gives the protein CASSLGAWDQPQHF.

This chain links TRBV19 with TRBJ2-4; 7 bases are shared with TRBD1. Germline CDR1 reads LNHDA; CDR2 reads SQIVND (reference sequence). Trimming removed 4 bases from V and 9 bases from J; junction bases left unmatched: 6. The CDR3 covers 13 residues. The DNA for the CDR3 is TGTGCCAGTAGTAGAGACAGGGCGACCATTCAGTACTTC. Translation gives CASSRDRATIQYF.